This note documents a single TCR beta chain sequence. Its antigen has not been determined. Per-base qualities were not stored, and no clone one base away is much larger. These data originate in a study of blood T cell repertoires in COVID-19 (TCRdb year 2020). Notes on the research overall: Samples covering the acute and convalescent phases of COVID-19 were provided by collaborators in the United States, Italy and Spain. The prospective study material was composed of cDNA or gDNA derived from T cells, B-cell-depleted T cells, or PBMCs. Deeply sampled blood TCRbeta repertoires from subjects exposed to, actively infected with, or recovered from COVID-19 were included in the dataset. A freely available public database, intended as a resource for researchers studying the immune response to SARS-CoV-2, is where the repertoires were released. The samples were drawn from the first 160 participants of the ongoing ImmuneRACE study and from 1,254 subjects provided by 6 global collaborators. A de-identified subject ID, COVID-19 status, age in years and sex were almost always included in the sample metadata. Where available, HLA class I and class II types were taken from metadata supplied by the sample provider and were not determined by assay-based typing.

At one collaborating source in Seattle, patients were enrolled during active infection and were followed longitudinally through the course of disease. Collaborating institutions collected whole blood in K2EDTA tubes following their own protocols. Collaborator samples were shipped for TCRbeta analysis as frozen whole blood, isolated PBMCs, or DNA extracted from either sample type. The germline V gene (reference sequence) specifies SEHNR as CDR1 and FQNEAQ as CDR2. Spanning cysteine to phenylalanine, the CDR3 consists of 12 amino acids. Only the CDR3 portion is preserved as DNA: 36 bases, with reading frame beginning at the first base. V gives up 4 bases and J gives up 8 bases, and the segment between their germline ends measures 11 bases. The paper as a whole reports these results and caveats: The quantity of clinical and demographic metadata differed by source and by participant and was supplied without curation.

TCRbeta CDR3 regions were amplified from genomic DNA by means of the immunoSEQ Assay, a bias-controlled multiplex PCR. The study's processing was this. Nucleated cell counts per sample were estimated from amplification of reference gene primers within the assay. To quantify the absolute abundance of each unique TCRbeta CDR3 rearrangement, sequence reads were collapsed and filtered. For each sample, productive Simpson clonality was calculated by taking the square root of Simpson's diversity index across productive rearrangements. TCRdb holds this immuneACCESS table with in-frame rearrangements only. Some clones are missing; in checked studies, unresolved V genes explain under half, and the rest has no known cause. The V and J calls and the clone size are those of that table, but D and trimming were determined from the DNA. The sample records roughly 200,000 clones, under 90% of which are singletons. Together, the top ten hold 7.8% of the sample.

This sequence was found in a woman aged 80 or older with COVID-19, enrolled during active disease. The chain is made from TRBV7-9 and TRBJ1-2; perhaps TRBD1 is the D gene, with 6 bases matching. Sequenced input: peripheral blood. Here the CDR3 is given as CASSSPGGGYTF. The DNA sequence reads TGTGCCAGCAGCTCGCCTGGGGGCGGCTACACCTTC.